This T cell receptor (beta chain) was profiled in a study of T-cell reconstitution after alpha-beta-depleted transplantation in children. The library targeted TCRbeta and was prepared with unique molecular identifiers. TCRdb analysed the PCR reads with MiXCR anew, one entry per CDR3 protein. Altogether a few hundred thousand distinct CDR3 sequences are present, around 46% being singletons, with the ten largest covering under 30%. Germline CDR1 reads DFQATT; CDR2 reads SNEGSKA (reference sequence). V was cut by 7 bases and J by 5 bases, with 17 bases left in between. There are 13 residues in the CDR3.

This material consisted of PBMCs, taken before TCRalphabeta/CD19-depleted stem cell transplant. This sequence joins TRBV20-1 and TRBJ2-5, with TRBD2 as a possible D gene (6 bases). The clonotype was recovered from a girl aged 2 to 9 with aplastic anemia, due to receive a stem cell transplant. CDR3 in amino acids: CSVIMAGRETQYF. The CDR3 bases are TGCAGTGTTATTATGGCAGGGAGGGAGACCCAGTACTTC.